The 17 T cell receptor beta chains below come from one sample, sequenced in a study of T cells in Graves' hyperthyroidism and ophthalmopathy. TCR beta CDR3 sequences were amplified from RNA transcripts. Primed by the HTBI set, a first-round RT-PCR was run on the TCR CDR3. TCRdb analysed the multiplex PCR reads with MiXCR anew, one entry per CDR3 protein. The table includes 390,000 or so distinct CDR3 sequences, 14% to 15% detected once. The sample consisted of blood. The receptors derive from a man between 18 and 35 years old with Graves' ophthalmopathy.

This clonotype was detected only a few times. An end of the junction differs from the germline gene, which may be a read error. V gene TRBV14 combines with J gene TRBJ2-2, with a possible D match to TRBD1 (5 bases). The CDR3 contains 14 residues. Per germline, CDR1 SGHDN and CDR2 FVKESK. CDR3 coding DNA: TGTGCCAGCAGACAAGGGGTTAGCACCGGGGAGCTGTTTTTT. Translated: CASRQGVSTGELFF.

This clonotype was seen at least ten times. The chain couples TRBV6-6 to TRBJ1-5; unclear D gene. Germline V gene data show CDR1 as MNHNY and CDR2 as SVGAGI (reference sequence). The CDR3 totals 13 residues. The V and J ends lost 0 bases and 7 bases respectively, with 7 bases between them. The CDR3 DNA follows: TGTGCCAGCAGTTACTCTCGTGGGCAGCCCCAGCATTTT. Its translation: CASSYSRGQPQHF.

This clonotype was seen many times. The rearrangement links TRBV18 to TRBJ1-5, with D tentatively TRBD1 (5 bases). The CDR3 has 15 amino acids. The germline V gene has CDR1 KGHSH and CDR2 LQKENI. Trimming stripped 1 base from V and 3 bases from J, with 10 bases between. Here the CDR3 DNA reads TGTGCCAGCTCACCACGGGGGGACCACAATCAGCCCCAGCATTTT. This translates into CASSPRGDHNQPQHF.

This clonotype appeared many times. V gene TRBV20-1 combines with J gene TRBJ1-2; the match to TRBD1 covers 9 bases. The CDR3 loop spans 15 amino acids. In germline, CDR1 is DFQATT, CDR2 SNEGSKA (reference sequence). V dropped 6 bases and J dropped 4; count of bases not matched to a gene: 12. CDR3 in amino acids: CSATPRDREGYGYTF. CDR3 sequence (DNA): TGCAGTGCCACACCTAGGGACAGGGAAGGCTATGGCTACACCTTC.

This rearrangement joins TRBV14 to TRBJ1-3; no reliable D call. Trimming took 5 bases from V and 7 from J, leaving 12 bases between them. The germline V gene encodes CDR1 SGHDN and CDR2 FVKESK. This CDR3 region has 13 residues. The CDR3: CASSSHGWNTIYF. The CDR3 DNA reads TGTGCCAGCAGCTCCCACGGTTGGAACACCATATATTTT.

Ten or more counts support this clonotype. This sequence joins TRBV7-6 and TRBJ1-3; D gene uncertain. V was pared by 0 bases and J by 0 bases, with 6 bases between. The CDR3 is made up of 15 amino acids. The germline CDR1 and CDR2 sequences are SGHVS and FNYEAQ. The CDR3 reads CASSLAGLSGNTIYF. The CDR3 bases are TGTGCCAGCAGCTTAGCCGGACTCTCTGGAAACACCATATATTTT.

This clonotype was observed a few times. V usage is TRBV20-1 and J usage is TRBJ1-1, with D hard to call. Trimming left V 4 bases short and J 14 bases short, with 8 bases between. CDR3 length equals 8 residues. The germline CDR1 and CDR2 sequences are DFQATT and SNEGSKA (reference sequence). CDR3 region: CSATAAFF. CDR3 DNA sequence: TGCAGTGCTACAGCAGCGTTCTTT.

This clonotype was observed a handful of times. CDR3 loop: CASSLARPRAAGYTF. The CDR3 region has the DNA TGTGCCAGCAGCTTAGCCCGACCCAGGGCTGCCGGCTACACCTTC. V gene TRBV13 combines with J gene TRBJ1-2, with D possibly being TRBD1 (5 bases). This CDR3 comprises 15 residues. Germline V lookup: CDR1 PRHDT, CDR2 FYEKMQ (reference sequence). Trimming pared 1 base from V and 8 bases from J, leaving 17 bases between.

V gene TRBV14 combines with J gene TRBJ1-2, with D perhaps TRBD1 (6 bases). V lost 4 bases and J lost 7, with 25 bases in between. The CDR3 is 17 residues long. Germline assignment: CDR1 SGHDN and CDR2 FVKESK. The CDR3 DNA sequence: TGTGCCAGCAGCCCCGGCGAGGGGGGGCCGGCGTTGAGTGGCTACACCTTC. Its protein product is CASSPGEGGPALSGYTF.

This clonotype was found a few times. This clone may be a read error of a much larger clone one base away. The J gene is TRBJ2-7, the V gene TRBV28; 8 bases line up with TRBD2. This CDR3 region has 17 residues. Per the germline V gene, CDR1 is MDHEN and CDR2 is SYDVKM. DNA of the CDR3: TGTGCCAGCAGTTTCCGTAGAGGGCGGGAGGCCTCCTACGAGCAGCACTTC. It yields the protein CASSFRRGREASYEQHF.

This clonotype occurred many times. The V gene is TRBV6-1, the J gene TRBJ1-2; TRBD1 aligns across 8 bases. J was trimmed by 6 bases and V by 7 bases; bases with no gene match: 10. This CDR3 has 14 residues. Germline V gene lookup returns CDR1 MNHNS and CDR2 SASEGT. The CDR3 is CASTTRTGYNGYTF. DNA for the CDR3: TGTGCCAGCACTACTCGGACAGGGTACAATGGCTACACCTTC.

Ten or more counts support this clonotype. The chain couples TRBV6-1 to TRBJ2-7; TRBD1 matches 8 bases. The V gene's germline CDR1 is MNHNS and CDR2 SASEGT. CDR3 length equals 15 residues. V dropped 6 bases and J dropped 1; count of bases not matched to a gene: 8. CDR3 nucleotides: TGTGCCAGCAGGAGAAACCGGGACAGGTCCTACGAGCAGTACTTC. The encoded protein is CASRRNRDRSYEQYF.

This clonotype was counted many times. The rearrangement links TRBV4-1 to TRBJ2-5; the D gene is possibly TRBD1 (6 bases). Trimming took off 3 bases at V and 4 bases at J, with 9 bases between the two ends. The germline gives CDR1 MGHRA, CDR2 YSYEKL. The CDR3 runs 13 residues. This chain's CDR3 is CASSQGQTETQYF. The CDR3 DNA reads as TGCGCCAGCAGCCAGGGACAAACAGAGACCCAGTACTTC.

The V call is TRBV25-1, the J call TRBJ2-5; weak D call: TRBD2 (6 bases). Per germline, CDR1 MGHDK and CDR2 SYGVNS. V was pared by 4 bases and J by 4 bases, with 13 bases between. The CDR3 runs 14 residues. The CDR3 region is CASSVEGGPETQYF. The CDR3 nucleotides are TGTGCCAGCAGTGTAGAAGGAGGGCCAGAGACCCAGTACTTC.

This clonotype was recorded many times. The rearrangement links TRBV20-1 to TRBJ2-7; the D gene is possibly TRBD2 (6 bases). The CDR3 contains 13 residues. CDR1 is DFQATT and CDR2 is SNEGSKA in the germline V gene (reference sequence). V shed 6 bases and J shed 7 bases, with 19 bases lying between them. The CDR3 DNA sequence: TGCAGTGCCATAGCGAGCTGGGAGGAGGAGCAGTACTTC. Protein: CSAIASWEEEQYF.

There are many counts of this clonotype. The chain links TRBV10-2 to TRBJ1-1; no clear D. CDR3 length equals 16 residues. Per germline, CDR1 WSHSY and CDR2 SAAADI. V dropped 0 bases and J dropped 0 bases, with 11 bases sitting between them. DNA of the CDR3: TGCGCCAGCAGTGAGTCTCGATCTGGGTTGAACACTGAAGCTTTCTTT. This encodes CASSESRSGLNTEAFF.

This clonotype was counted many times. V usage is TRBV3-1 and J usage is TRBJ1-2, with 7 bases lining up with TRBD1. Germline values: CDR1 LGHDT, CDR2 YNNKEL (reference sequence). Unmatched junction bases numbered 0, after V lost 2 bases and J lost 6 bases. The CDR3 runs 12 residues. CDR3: CASSQTGDGYTF. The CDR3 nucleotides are TGTGCCAGCAGCCAAACAGGGGATGGCTACACCTTC.